This TCR beta chain was profiled in a study of T-cell reconstitution after alpha-beta-depleted transplantation in children. Findings of the study overall: Surviving thymic progenitors and recipient T cells were the source of high TCRbeta diversity at day 60 in some patients. A year had passed since transplant, and T-cell counts and diversity by then came mostly from newly produced T cells. Several hundred graft clones that had expanded were reportedly the source of alpha-beta T cells about two months after transplant.

As concerns this clonotype: No antigen is known for it.

V was clipped by 3 bases and J by 12 bases; unmatched bases: 13. Germline CDR1 and CDR2: SGHVS and FNYEAQ. This CDR3 region has 15 residues. A TCRbeta library incorporating unique molecular identifiers was prepared. Via MiXCR, TCRdb re-called the PCR reads, giving one row per CDR3 protein. The table lists 700,000 to 850,000 distinct CDR3 sequences, under 20% of them singletons. This rearrangement joins TRBV7-6 to TRBJ2-1; 8 positions match TRBD2. This clonotype was sampled from a male patient between 10 and 17 years old who had a stem cell transplant for acute lymphoblastic leukemia, so the T cells may come from the graft donor. The specimen was PBMCs, mostly from graft donor cells, collected 360 days after TCRalphabeta/CD19-depleted stem cell transplant. This CDR3 is CASSLSTSGGVVQFF. For the CDR3, the DNA is TGTGCCAGCAGCTTGAGCACTAGCGGCGGGGTGGTGCAGTTCTTC.